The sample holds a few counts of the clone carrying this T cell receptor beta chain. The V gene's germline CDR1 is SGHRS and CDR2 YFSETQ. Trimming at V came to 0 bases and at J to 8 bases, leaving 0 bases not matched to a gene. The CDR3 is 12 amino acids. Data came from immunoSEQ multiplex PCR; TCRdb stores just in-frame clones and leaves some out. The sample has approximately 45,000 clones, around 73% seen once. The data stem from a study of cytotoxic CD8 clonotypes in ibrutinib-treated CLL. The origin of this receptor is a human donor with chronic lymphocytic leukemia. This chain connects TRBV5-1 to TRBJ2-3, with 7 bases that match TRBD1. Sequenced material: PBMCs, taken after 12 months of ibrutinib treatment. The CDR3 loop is CASSLDRGTQYF. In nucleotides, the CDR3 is TGCGCCAGCAGCTTGGACAGGGGTACGCAGTATTTT.